The 20 T cell receptor beta chains below come from one sample, sequenced in a study of identical twins. Each CDR3 protein is one row after TCRdb ran MiXCR on the 5' RACE reads. The sample yields a few hundred thousand distinct CDR3 sequences, roughly 12% seen once. This sample was shared with a second study, whose subject was yellow fever vaccine responses in identical twins.

Sequenced: CD8+ T cells sorted from blood. These receptors were collected from a woman younger than 35 in good health.

This clonotype was seen at least ten times. The genes are TRBV4-1 and TRBJ2-7; 8 nucleotides agree with TRBD2. Looked up from germline, CDR1 is MGHRA and CDR2 is YSYEKL. Germline trimming cut 3 bases from V and 4 bases from J; bases unmatched to any gene: 11. This CDR3 is built from 16 residues. The CDR3 is CASSQPSREGGYEQYF. Written as DNA, the CDR3 is TGCGCCAGCAGCCAGCCCTCCCGGGAGGGTGGGTACGAGCAGTACTTC.

This clonotype was seen more than once but under ten times. This sequence joins TRBV4-2 and TRBJ2-2; 11 nucleotides agree with TRBD2. Germline V CDR1 and CDR2: LGHNA, YNFKEQ. This CDR3 has 16 residues. V trimming: 2 bases; J trimming: 5 bases; junction bases outside the gene matches: 4. The CDR3 coding sequence is TGTGCCAGCAGCCAATTACTAGCGGGAGAAACCGGGGAGCTGTTTTTT. Translation gives CASSQLLAGETGELFF.

The chain's CDR3 is CASSLQQKRRPLHF. The CDR3 DNA follows: TGTGCCAGCAGTTTACAGCAAAAAAGGCGGCCCCTCCACTTT. The genes are TRBV27 and TRBJ1-6; D is ambiguous. Germline assignment: CDR1 MNHEY and CDR2 SMNVEV (reference sequence). The CDR3 length is 14 residues. Trimming stripped 2 bases from V and 13 bases from J, with 15 bases between.

This clonotype was found many times. The genes are TRBV23-1 and TRBJ2-5, with a possible D match to TRBD1 (5 bases). TRBV23-1 is reported as an ORF; its role is uncertain. The CDR3 has 14 amino acids. V was shortened by 6 bases and J by 3 bases, with 14 bases between the two germline ends. This CDR3 is CASRPIQGKETQYF. For the CDR3, the DNA is TGCGCCAGCAGACCCATCCAGGGTAAAGAGACCCAGTACTTC.

The chain combines TRBV24-1 with TRBJ2-5; D gene uncertain. This CDR3 comprises 13 residues. From germline, CDR1 is KGHDR and CDR2 SFDVKD. Trimming cost V 5 bases and J 2 bases, with 8 bases left between them. The CDR3 DNA is TGTGCCACCAGTGCCCACAGTCAAGAGACCCAGTACTTC. This sequence encodes CATSAHSQETQYF.

Only a few counts were recorded for this clonotype. The rearrangement links TRBV7-2 to TRBJ2-7; D unclear. The CDR3 is 16 amino acids. Germline lookup yields CDR1 SGHTA and CDR2 FQGNSA. V was trimmed by 4 bases and J by 3 bases, leaving 19 bases between them. CDR3 DNA: TGTGCCAGCAGCTCCCACAGTGTAGGGTCAAGCTACGAGCAGTACTTC. This codes for CASSSHSVGSSYEQYF.

Many counts were recorded for this clonotype. V is TRBV7-8 and J is TRBJ2-7; 8 bases agree with TRBD2. The V segment lost 1 base and the J segment 7 bases; nucleotides outside the gene matches: 9. The germline V gene has CDR1 SGHVS and CDR2 FQNEAQ. This CDR3 has 15 residues. CDR3 nucleotides: TGTGCCAGCAGCTTAGACGTAGCGGGGTACGGTGAGCAGTACTTC. Amino acid sequence: CASSLDVAGYGEQYF.

The sample holds a few counts of this clonotype. The genes are TRBV28 and TRBJ2-1, with 8 bases matching TRBD2. CDR3 length: 15 residues. V shed 7 bases, J shed 8 bases, and the junction held 13 bases outside the gene matches. Germline V lookup: CDR1 MDHEN, CDR2 SYDVKM. The CDR3 DNA is TGTGCCAGCATCTTGGGGACTAGTGGGGGAGATGAGCAGTTCTTC. As protein: CASILGTSGGDEQFF.

This clonotype was observed many times. This chain links TRBV28 with TRBJ2-5; D is undetermined. From germline, CDR1 is MDHEN and CDR2 SYDVKM. The CDR3 consists of 12 residues. The V end lost 3 bases, the J end lost 2 bases, and 4 bases lay between the germline ends. The CDR3 loop reads CASSFSQETQYF. Written as DNA, the CDR3 is TGTGCCAGCAGTTTCAGTCAAGAGACCCAGTACTTC. Full variable domain (remainder filled in from reference TRBV28 and TRBJ2-5): DVKVTQSSRYLVKRTGEKVFLECVQDMDHENMFWYRQDPGLGLRLIYFSYDVKMKEKGDIPEGYSVSREKKERFSLILESASTNQTSMYLCASSFSQETQYFGPGTRLLVL.

This clonotype was seen more than once but under ten times. The chain carries TRBV10-3 and TRBJ2-3; D uncertain. Germline CDR1 reads ENHRY; CDR2 reads SYGVKD. The CDR3 runs to 17 residues. V was pared by 2 bases and J by 1 base, with 16 bases between. DNA of the CDR3: TGTGCCATCAGTGAGGGCCCAGCCCTTACTGGCACAGATACGCAGTATTTT. Translation gives CAISEGPALTGTDTQYF.

This clonotype was observed at least ten times. V is TRBV4-2 and J is TRBJ2-7, with 7 bases that match TRBD2. There are 15 residues in the CDR3. V lost 1 base and J lost 5; bases outside the gene matches: 8. The germline V gene encodes CDR1 LGHNA and CDR2 YNFKEQ. DNA of the CDR3: TGTGCCAGCAGCCAAGTTGCGGGAGAAAGCCACGAGCAGTACTTC. This translates into CASSQVAGESHEQYF.

The table lists this clonotype with a few counts. CDR3 residues: CASSLQGWGLAGEQYF. The CDR3 DNA reads as TGTGCCAGCAGCTTACAGGGATGGGGACTAGCGGGGGAACAGTATTTT. The V and J genes are TRBV5-6 and TRBJ2-3, with 14 bases that match TRBD2. The V gene end was trimmed by 2 bases and the J gene end by 12 bases; junction bases not matched to a gene: 11. Germline assignment: CDR1 SGHDT and CDR2 YYEEEE. This CDR3 region has 16 residues.

The chain links TRBV2 to TRBJ1-4; D not resolved. V dropped 7 bases and J dropped 7 bases, with 10 bases sitting between them. Germline assignment: CDR1 SNHLY and CDR2 FYNNEI. The CDR3 has 12 amino acids. CDR3 protein: CASMGRPEKLFF. For the CDR3, the DNA is TGTGCCAGCATGGGAAGACCTGAAAAACTGTTTTTT.

V and J are TRBV11-2 and TRBJ1-1; D ambiguous. CDR3 length: 12 residues. The germline V and J ends were trimmed by 0 bases and 8 bases, with 7 bases remaining between them. The germline V gene encodes CDR1 SGHAT and CDR2 FQNNGV. CDR3 protein: CASSLEGREAFF. Written as DNA, the CDR3 is TGTGCCAGCAGCTTAGAGGGCAGGGAAGCTTTCTTT.

The chain has TRBV27 and TRBJ2-7, with no clear D. The germline V gene encodes CDR1 MNHEY and CDR2 SMNVEV (reference sequence). The CDR3 sequence is 15 residues long. V was pared by 8 bases and J by 4 bases, with 21 bases between. The chain's CDR3 is CASGLFLRHIYEQYF. CDR3 DNA: TGTGCCAGCGGTCTATTCTTACGGCACATTTACGAGCAGTACTTC.

This clonotype has a handful of counts. This chain links TRBV6-1 with TRBJ1-1; no clear D. V lost 2 bases to trimming and J lost 1 base, with 11 bases between them. The CDR3 loop spans 15 amino acids. Germline CDR1 and CDR2: MNHNS and SASEGT. CDR3 loop: CASSELVEKNTEAFF. CDR3 DNA sequence: TGTGCCAGCAGTGAATTGGTGGAGAAGAACACTGAAGCTTTCTTT.

This clonotype has at least ten counts. The rearrangement joins TRBV28 to TRBJ1-5; D is uncertain. In germline, CDR1 is MDHEN, CDR2 SYDVKM. V lost 6 bases, J lost 0 bases, and 24 bases lay in between. The CDR3 length is 19 residues. Written as DNA, the CDR3 is TGTGCCAGCAGAATGACTCTTTTAACCACAGAGTATAGCAATCAGCCCCAGCATTTT. Translation gives CASRMTLLTTEYSNQPQHF.

Ten or more counts support this clonotype. The chain couples TRBV29-1 to TRBJ2-1; TRBD2 matches at 13 bases. The CDR3 is made up of 17 amino acids. V gave up 6 bases and J gave up 0 bases; unmatched junction bases: 8. The V gene's germline CDR1 is SQVTM and CDR2 ANQGSEA. In nucleotides, the CDR3 is TGCAGCGTGACAGGGACTAGCGGGGAGAGCTCCTACAATGAGCAGTTCTTC. Protein sequence: CSVTGTSGESSYNEQFF.

A few counts support this clonotype. This chain uses TRBV27 with TRBJ2-3; TRBD1 aligns across 12 bases. Looked up from germline, CDR1 is MNHEY and CDR2 is SMNVEV (reference sequence). The CDR3 loop spans 17 amino acids. Losses at the gene ends were 2 bases for V and 2 bases for J; bases not matched to a gene: 5. CDR3 loop: CASSLTGTGGFTDTQYF. The DNA for the CDR3 is TGTGCCAGCAGTTTAACCGGGACAGGGGGCTTCACAGATACGCAGTATTTT.

This clonotype was picked up many times. The CDR3 spells CASSFQDRSIGAFF. In DNA, the CDR3 is TGTGCCAGCAGTTTCCAAGACAGGTCGATTGGAGCTTTCTTT. The rearrangement joins TRBV12-3 or TRBV12-4 to TRBJ1-1, with TRBD1 as a possible D gene (6 bases). The CDR3 contains 14 residues. Deletions cut 3 bases from V and 10 bases from J, with 18 bases between.